Sequencing of this T cell receptor beta chain was carried out in a study of T-cell reconstitution after alpha-beta-depleted transplantation in children. This CDR3 is built from 11 residues. V gave up 1 base and J gave up 5 bases, with 0 bases separating them. Germline CDR1 PRHDT, CDR2 FYEKMQ (reference sequence). The TCRbeta library was prepared with unique molecular identifiers. TCRdb recomputed calls from the PCR reads with MiXCR, one row per CDR3 protein. The table lists hundreds of thousands of distinct CDR3 sequences, about 12% of them singletons. The receptor was isolated from a human donor who donated a stem cell graft to a child with combined immunodeficiency. J is TRBJ2-4 and V is TRBV13, with no clear D. Sequences were derived from PBMCs from the stem cell graft donor, sampled from the stem cell graft. The CDR3 spells CASSLENIQYF. Written as DNA, the CDR3 is TGTGCCAGCAGCTTAGAAAACATTCAGTACTTC.